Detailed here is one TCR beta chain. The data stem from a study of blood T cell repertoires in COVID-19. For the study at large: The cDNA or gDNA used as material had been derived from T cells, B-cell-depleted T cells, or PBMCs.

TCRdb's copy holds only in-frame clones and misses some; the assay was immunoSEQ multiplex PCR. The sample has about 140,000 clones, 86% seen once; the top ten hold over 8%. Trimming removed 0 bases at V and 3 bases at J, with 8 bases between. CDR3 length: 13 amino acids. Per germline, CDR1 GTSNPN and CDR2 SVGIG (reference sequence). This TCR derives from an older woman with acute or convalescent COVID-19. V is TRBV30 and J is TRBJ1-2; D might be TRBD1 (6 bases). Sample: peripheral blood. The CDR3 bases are TGTGCCTGGAGTGTACGGACAGACTATGGCTACACCTTC. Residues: CAWSVRTDYGYTF.